These T cell receptor beta chains were read from a single sample in a study of T cells after yellow fever vaccination. TCRdb passed the 5' RACE reads through MiXCR, listing each CDR3 protein once. The repertoire has some 500,000 distinct CDR3 sequences, about 13% of them found once; the top ten carry more than 12%. The input for sequencing was PBMCs, taken on the day of the yellow fever booster vaccination. The receptors shown here come from a man aged 25-45 years who received the YFV17D yellow fever vaccine. CDR3s include the opening cysteine and the closing phenylalanine or tryptophan. Each record gives: clone size, V gene, J gene, D gene, CDR3 DNA, CDR3 protein. D genes are given only for firm matches. Not every row has a clone size; where given, it reads once, few, many or a size class.

>-|TRBV12-3/TRBV12-4|TRBJ2-5|TRBD1
TGTGCCAGCAGAATGACAGGGCCGGAAACCCAGTACTTC
CASRMTGPETQYF
>few|TRBV20-1|TRBJ2-3|TRBD2
TGCAGTGCTACGGGACTAGCGGGAGAAGGGACAGATACGCAGTATTTT
CSATGLAGEGTDTQYF
>few|TRBV7-6|TRBJ1-4|TRBD1
TGTGCCAGCAGGGGGACAGGGGGAGTCACTAATGAAAAACTGTTTTTT
CASRGTGGVTNEKLFF
>few|TRBV12-3/TRBV12-4|TRBJ2-1|-
TGTGCCAGCAGTATCGGCTACTCCTACAATGAGCAGTTCTTC
CASSIGYSYNEQFF
>-|TRBV2|TRBJ1-1|-
TGTGCCAGCACCGAAGGCCCGACGTGGGGCACTGAAGCTTTCTTT
CASTEGPTWGTEAFF
>-|TRBV6-5|TRBJ2-7|TRBD2
TGTGCCAGCAGGACGGTAGCGGGAGAGCAGTACTTC
CASRTVAGEQYF
>few|TRBV29-1|TRBJ1-1|-
TGCAGCGTTGGGACGTCGAACACTGAAGCTTTCTTT
CSVGTSNTEAFF
>-|TRBV29-1|TRBJ2-3|-
TGCACACGCGGACGGAGCACAGATACGCAGTATTTT
CTRGRSTDTQYF
>many|TRBV4-2|TRBJ2-7|TRBD2
TGTGCCAGCAGCCAAGTTCTAACTAGCGGGAGACACGAGCAGTACTTC
CASSQVLTSGRHEQYF
>few|TRBV7-8|TRBJ1-5|TRBD1
TGTGCCAGCAGCTCCCACTCGGACAGGGCAGGTCAGCCCCAGCATTTT
CASSSHSDRAGQPQHF
>-|TRBV27|TRBJ1-5|-
TGTGCCAGCGGGTGGGACGGAGGCCCGAGAAACAATCAGCCCCAGCATTTT
CASGWDGGPRNNQPQHF
>-|TRBV6-5|TRBJ2-2|-
TGTGCCAGCAGTTATTCCCCCCCCGGGGAGCTGTTTTTT
CASSYSPPGELFF
>few|TRBV12-3/TRBV12-4|TRBJ1-1|-
TGTGCCAGCACCAGGGGCATCGGGGAGGTCACTGAAGCTTTCTTT
CASTRGIGEVTEAFF
>-|TRBV4-3|TRBJ2-3|TRBD1
TGCGCCAGCAGCCAGGACAGGGGGAAAGATACGCAGTATTTT
CASSQDRGKDTQYF
>few|TRBV20-1|TRBJ2-3|-
TGCAGTGCTAGAGGGGCTAGGGGTGGCACAGATACGCAGTATTTT
CSARGARGGTDTQYF
>few|TRBV28|TRBJ2-5|TRBD2
TGTGCCAGCAGCTACTACTTAGCGGGCCAAGAGACCCAGTACTTC
CASSYYLAGQETQYF
>few|TRBV29-1|TRBJ2-1|TRBD2
TGCAGCGTTATCCCTCTGGGGGGGAACAATGAGCAGTTCTTC
CSVIPLGGNNEQFF
>many|TRBV12-3/TRBV12-4|TRBJ2-3|TRBD2
TGTGCCAGCAGGTCCGGGACTAGCGGAACAGATACGCAGTATTTT
CASRSGTSGTDTQYF
>-|TRBV9|TRBJ2-1|TRBD2
TGTGCCAGCAGCGCCGGGACTAGCGGGAGCTACAATGAGCAGTTCTTC
CASSAGTSGSYNEQFF
>-|TRBV28|TRBJ2-7|-
TGTGCCAGCAGTTTACTTGGGTACGGCTACGAGCAGTACTTC
CASSLLGYGYEQYF
>-|TRBV5-6|TRBJ2-2|-
TGTGCCAGCAGCTTGGGGTGGAAATCCGGGGAGCTGTTTTTT
CASSLGWKSGELFF
>-|TRBV25-1|TRBJ1-5|-
TGTGCCAGCAGTGAGACAGGTACCAATCAGCCCCAGCATTTT
CASSETGTNQPQHF
>few|TRBV2|TRBJ2-7|TRBD2
TGTGCCAGCAGGAAGACTAGCGCCTACGAGCAGTACTTC
CASRKTSAYEQYF
>few|TRBV3-1|TRBJ2-1|-
TGTGCCAGCAGCACCGGGGTTTTTGAGCAGTTCTTC
CASSTGVFEQFF
>few|TRBV20-1|TRBJ2-2|-
TGCAGTGCTAGGAACGCGAACACCGGGGAGCTGTTTTTT
CSARNANTGELFF
>few|TRBV7-3|TRBJ1-2|-
TGTGCCAGCAGCCAGACAGAGGGCTATGGCTACACCTTC
CASSQTEGYGYTF
>many|TRBV7-2|TRBJ2-5|-
TGTGCCAGCAGCTCCCCCCAGGGGAAGGGGACCCAGTACTTC
CASSSPQGKGTQYF
>few|TRBV24-1|TRBJ1-5|-
TGTGCCACCAGTGATAACAACAGGGAATCCCAGCATTTT
CATSDNNRESQHF
>-|TRBV10-3|TRBJ2-5|-
TGTGCCATCAGTGCGACGGGAAGGACGGAGACCCAGTACTTC
CAISATGRTETQYF
>-|TRBV20-1|TRBJ2-7|TRBD2
TGCTGTGCTTCGACGATCGGCGGGAGGGCCGCAAAAGAGCAGTACTTC
CCASTIGGRAAKEQYF
>few|TRBV5-1|TRBJ2-3|TRBD2
TGCGCCAGCAGCTTGAACGGACTAGCGACCAGCACAGATACGCAGTATTTT
CASSLNGLATSTDTQYF
>-|TRBV5-6|TRBJ1-2|-
TGTGCCAGCAGCTTGGGTTTCGGCAGGATTCTCTATGGCTACACCTTC
CASSLGFGRILYGYTF
>-|TRBV12-3/TRBV12-4|TRBJ2-5|TRBD2
TGTGCCAGCAGTAGAACCGGGACTAGCGGGAGAGGGGGGCAGACCCAGTACTTC
CASSRTGTSGRGGQTQYF
>-|TRBV10-3|TRBJ2-1|TRBD2
TGTGCCATCAGTGAGTCTGTCGCGGGAGAGGGCAATGAGCAGTTCTTC
CAISESVAGEGNEQFF
>many|TRBV5-4|TRBJ2-7|-
TGTGCCAGCGCGGCGGCGGGATCCAGGAGGGAGCAGTACTTC
CASAAAGSRREQYF
>-|TRBV6-1|TRBJ2-1|TRBD2
TGTGCCAGCCTAAGGTTGGCCCGACTAGCCCAGGGAAATGAGCAGTTCTTC
CASLRLARLAQGNEQFF
>few|TRBV20-1|TRBJ1-5|TRBD1
TGCAGTGCTGCCCAAGGGGGCGGTAATCAGCCCCAGCATTTT
CSAAQGGGNQPQHF
>few|TRBV20-1|TRBJ2-7|TRBD2
TGCAGTGCCGCCCGGACTAGCGGGAACTACGAGCAGTACTTC
CSAARTSGNYEQYF
>-|TRBV9|TRBJ2-3|TRBD2
TGTGCCAGCAGCGTAGCAGCGGGAGAATTAGATACGCAGTATTTT
CASSVAAGELDTQYF
>-|TRBV18|TRBJ1-2|-
TGTGCCAGCTCACCAGGGAGCCTAAACGGCTACACCTTC
CASSPGSLNGYTF
>few|TRBV11-1|TRBJ2-1|TRBD2
TGTGCCAGCAGCTACACAAGGAAAACCCCCGGGACTACAGGAGTTGAGGAGCAGTTCTTC
CASSYTRKTPGTTGVEEQFF